Listed here are 12 T cell receptor beta chains from one sample, sequenced in a study of T cell responses to AZD1222 COVID-19 vaccine. Libraries were prepared by immunoSEQ multiplex PCR; TCRdb keeps only in-frame clonotypes and omits some of them. This sample carries hundreds of thousands of clones, 85% to 95% of them seen once, and the ten largest clones take over 0.95%. The specimen was peripheral blood, collected on day 0 of MenACWY control vaccination. These receptors came from an adult in good health.

The V call is TRBV7-9, the J call TRBJ1-1; the match to TRBD1 covers 8 bases. CDR3 length: 15 residues. The J segment lost 11 bases and the V segment lost 1 base, leaving 12 bases of the junction unmatched. Germline lookup yields CDR1 SEHNR and CDR2 FQNEAQ (reference sequence). This CDR3 reads CASSLGSRGHLGAFF. The CDR3 DNA reads TGTGCCAGCAGCTTAGGAAGCAGGGGGCACTTGGGGGCTTTCTTT.

This chain links TRBV11-2 with TRBJ2-2, with no clear D. CDR1 is SGHAT and CDR2 is FQNNGV in the germline V gene. The ends were cut back, 3 bases at V and 9 bases at J, with 2 bases in the middle. This CDR3 spans 10 amino acids. The CDR3 nucleotides read TGTGCCAGCAGCTTCCGGGAGCTGTTTTTT. Its protein product is CASSFRELFF.

This sequence joins TRBV19 and TRBJ1-5; D uncertain. Trimming removed 8 bases at V and 0 bases at J, with 11 bases between. CDR1 is LNHDA, CDR2 SQIVND, per germline (reference sequence). CDR3 length: 14 residues. In nucleotides, the CDR3 is TGTGCCAGTTGTCGGGTTTATAGCAATCAGCCCCAGCATTTT. As protein: CASCRVYSNQPQHF. Together with reference TRBV19 and TRBJ1-5, the CDR3 gives the full variable domain: DGGITQSPKYLFRKEGQNVTLSCEQNLNHDAMYWYRQDPGQGLRLIYYSQIVNDFQKGDIAEGYSVSREKKESFPLTVTSAQKNPTAFYLCASCRVYSNQPQHFGDGTRLSIL.

V and J are TRBV19 and TRBJ1-1; D possibly corresponds to TRBD1 (6 bases). Trimming cost V 10 bases and J 8 bases, with 23 bases left between them. Germline values: CDR1 LNHDA, CDR2 SQIVND (reference sequence). This CDR3 is 14 amino acids long. CDR3 sequence reads: CATRTARVPPEAFF. CDR3 coding DNA: TGTGCCACCAGGACAGCAAGGGTCCCGCCAGAAGCTTTCTTT.

This clone occurred once. The chain has TRBV5-1 and TRBJ2-1; 9 nucleotides line up with TRBD1. Germline-derived CDR1 and CDR2 are SGHRS and YFSETQ. Trimming at V came to 4 bases and at J to 9 bases, leaving 8 bases not matched to a gene. This CDR3 is 14 amino acids long. The CDR3 protein is CASSPRDRAGEQFF. In nucleotides, the CDR3 is TGCGCCAGCAGCCCCCGGGACAGGGCCGGTGAGCAGTTCTTC. Filled out from reference TRBV5-1 and TRBJ2-1, the complete variable domain reads KAGVTQTPRYLIKTRGQQVTLSCSPISGHRSVSWYQQTPGQGLQFLFEYFSETQRNKGNFPGRFSGRQFSNSRSEMNVSTLELGDSALYLCASSPRDRAGEQFFGPGTRLTVL.

The chain couples TRBV6-2 or TRBV6-3 to TRBJ1-1, with TRBD1 matching 8 bases. CDR3 length: 15 amino acids. The junction had 6 bases not matched to a gene; V was cut back by 6 bases and J by 0 bases. Germline V gives CDR1 MNHEY, CDR2 SVGEGT. This CDR3 reads CASSPGTGLNTEAFF. CDR3 bases: TGTGCCAGCAGCCCAGGGACAGGACTGAACACTGAAGCTTTCTTT.

The chain carries TRBV2 and TRBJ1-4; D ambiguous. Germline values: CDR1 SNHLY, CDR2 FYNNEI. Trimming took 6 bases from V and 3 from J, leaving 11 bases between them. There are 14 residues in the CDR3. The CDR3 sequence: CASSGVDSNEKLFF. Written as DNA, the CDR3 is TGTGCCAGCAGCGGGGTAGACTCTAATGAAAAACTGTTTTTT.

The gene calls are TRBV5-6 and TRBJ2-5, with TRBD1 identical over 7 bases. Per germline, CDR1 SGHDT and CDR2 YYEEEE. The CDR3 contains 14 residues. With 3 bases clipped from V and 5 bases from J, the junction kept 7 bases outside the gene matches. Here the CDR3 DNA reads TGTGCCAGCAGCTACCGACAGGGTTGGGAGACCCAGTACTTC. Translated: CASSYRQGWETQYF.

The genes are TRBV28 and TRBJ2-7, with D possibly TRBD2 on 7 matching bases. CDR3 length: 15 amino acids. Between the trimmed V and J ends, which lost 2 bases and 4 bases, there was a span of 15 bases. Germline CDR1 reads MDHEN; CDR2 reads SYDVKM. The CDR3 sequence: CASSLGGAKDYEQYF. The DNA for the CDR3 is TGTGCCAGCAGTTTAGGGGGGGCGAAGGATTACGAGCAGTACTTC.

This chain joins TRBV6-2 or TRBV6-3 and TRBJ1-6; weak D call: TRBD1 (6 bases). Germline V gives CDR1 MNHEY, CDR2 SVGEGT. Trimming took 5 bases from V and 10 from J, leaving 15 bases between them. The length of the CDR3 is 14 residues. Here the CDR3 reads CASSQQGMESPLHF. The CDR3, as DNA: TGTGCCAGCAGTCAGCAGGGGATGGAGTCACCCCTCCACTTT.

The chain joins TRBV30 to TRBJ2-2; D uncertain. From germline, CDR1 is GTSNPN and CDR2 SVGIG (reference sequence). Trimming shortened V by 0 bases and J by 6 bases, and 8 bases separated the two germline ends. The CDR3 is 13 residues long. The DNA for the CDR3 is TGTGCCTGGAGTGTCAGGTTTGCCGGGGAGCTGTTTTTT. It is translated as CAWSVRFAGELFF. The full variable domain, rest sourced from reference TRBV30 and TRBJ2-2, is SQTIHQWPATLVQPVGSPLSLECTVEGTSNPNLYWYRQAAGRGLQLLFYSVGIGQISSEVPQNLSASRPQDRQFILSSKKLLLSDSGFYLCAWSVRFAGELFFGEGSRLTVL.

The V gene is TRBV5-4, the J gene TRBJ2-1; D gene unclear. This CDR3 is 12 amino acids long. Germline V CDR1 and CDR2: SGHNT, YYREEE (reference sequence). With 1 base removed from V and 7 bases from J, the gap between germline ends came to 6 bases. CDR3 loop: CASSLSENEQFF. CDR3 coding DNA: TGTGCCAGCAGCTTGTCAGAGAATGAGCAGTTCTTC.